The 2 T cell receptor beta chains below all came from one sample that was sequenced in a study of blood T cell repertoires in COVID-19 (dated by TCRdb to between 2020 and 2021). Library creation used the immunoSEQ multiplex PCR assay. In TCRdb, the immuneACCESS table is reduced to in-frame sequences with V and J assigned. These tables do not hold every clone; where another copy was compared, an unresolved V gene accounts for under half, and the others remain unexplained. A total of 70,000 to 90,000 clones appear in this sample, roughly 85% of them only once. The ten largest clonotypes hold nearly 45% of the sample. Sample: peripheral blood. The receptor source for this set is a human donor in a cohort sampled during active COVID-19.

This rearrangement joins TRBV2 to TRBJ2-1, with TRBD1 matching over 7 bases. J gave up 5 bases and V 7 bases, and 5 bases lay outside the gene matches. Germline CDR1 SNHLY, CDR2 FYNNEI. The CDR3 has 13 residues. As DNA, the CDR3 is TGTGCCAGCATTTACAGGGGAAACAATGAGCAGTTCTTC. Its translation is CASIYRGNNEQFF.

The chain uses TRBV19 and TRBJ2-5; 9 nucleotides agree with TRBD2. The germline CDR1 and CDR2 sequences are LNHDA and SQIVND (reference sequence). After removal of 5 bases from V and 2 bases from J, the junction contained 12 bases not matched to a gene. This CDR3 region has 17 residues. For the CDR3, the DNA is TGTGCCAGTAGTCCAGGGGGGAGAGCGGGAGGACAAGAGACCCAGTACTTC. This codes for CASSPGGRAGGQETQYF.